The clone carrying this TCR beta chain appeared a single time. Its antigen is still unknown. The CDR3 is made up of 15 amino acids. The germline CDR1 and CDR2 sequences are MNHNS and SASEGT. V gave up 1 base and J gave up 7 bases; unmatched junction bases: 9. Primers used in a second PCR of roughly 7 to 12 cycles were a sample-barcoded 5' primer and a J-beta primer mix. TCRdb independently ran MiXCR on the 5' RACE reads; one entry per CDR3 protein. The sample includes over 1,500,000 distinct CDR3 sequences, approximately 50% of them seen just once. The data derive from a study of blood T cells in healthy people across ages. Regarding the study as a whole: Donor CMV status was unknown, possibly confounding expanded clonotype changes.

Sequenced: blood. This TCR was sampled from a woman between 35 and 50 years old in good health. The chain uses TRBV6-1 and TRBJ2-7; 8 nucleotides agree with TRBD1. CDR3 nucleotides: TGTGCCAGCAGTGAAGGGACAGGGTCCCCTCGTGAGCAGTACTTC. Its protein product is CASSEGTGSPREQYF.